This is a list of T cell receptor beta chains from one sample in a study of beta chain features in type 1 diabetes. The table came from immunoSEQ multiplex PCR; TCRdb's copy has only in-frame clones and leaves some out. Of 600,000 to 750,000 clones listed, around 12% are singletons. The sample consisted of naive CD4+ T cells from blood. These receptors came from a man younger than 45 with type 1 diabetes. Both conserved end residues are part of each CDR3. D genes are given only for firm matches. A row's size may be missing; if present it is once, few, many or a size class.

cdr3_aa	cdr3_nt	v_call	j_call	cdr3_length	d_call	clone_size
CASSIPPYGYTF	TGTGCCAGTAGTATTCCGCCCTATGGCTACACCTTC	TRBV19	TRBJ1-2	12	NA	NA
CAGCRQGPYEQYF	TGTGCCGGCTGCCGGCAGGGCCCCTACGAGCAGTACTTC	TRBV9	TRBJ2-7	13	NA	NA
CASSLFGQGTTTDTQYF	TGTGCCAGCAGTTTATTTGGACAGGGGACAACCACAGATACGCAGTATTTT	TRBV27	TRBJ2-3	17	TRBD1	NA
CASGIGTNTEAFF	TGCGCCAGCGGGATTGGAACGAACACTGAAGCTTTCTTT	TRBV5-1	TRBJ1-1	13	NA	few
CASSPPETEQFF	TGTGCCAGCAGCCCTCCGGAAACTGAGCAGTTCTTC	TRBV7-9	TRBJ2-1	12	NA	few
CASSLARGAHNEQFF	TGTGCCAGCAGCTTAGCCCGGGGGGCACACAATGAGCAGTTCTTC	TRBV7-2	TRBJ2-1	15	NA	NA
CASSPGGRDIQYF	TGTGCCAGCAGCCCGGGGGGCCGGGACATTCAGTACTTC	TRBV5-4	TRBJ2-4	13	NA	few
CASSADKQAGYNEQFF	TGTGCCAGCAGCGCGGACAAGCAGGCAGGGTACAATGAGCAGTTCTTC	TRBV9	TRBJ2-1	16	NA	few
CASSEWEGAKEAFF	TGTGCCAGCAGTGAATGGGAGGGGGCGAAGGAAGCTTTCTTT	TRBV25-1	TRBJ1-1	14	TRBD1	few
CASTAGISNEQFF	TGTGCCAGCACTGCAGGGATAAGCAATGAGCAGTTCTTC	TRBV2	TRBJ2-1	13	NA	NA
CASSQGEAFF	TGTGCCAGCAGCCAAGGTGAAGCTTTCTTT	TRBV28	TRBJ1-1	10	NA	few
CASSLVTTGGLYF	TGTGCCAGCAGCTTGGTTACGACAGGGGGGCTGTACTTC	TRBV5-6	TRBJ2-7	13	TRBD1	NA
CASSALTPSYGNTIYF	TGTGCCAGCAGCGCCCTCACTCCGTCCTATGGAAACACCATATATTTT	TRBV9	TRBJ1-3	16	NA	few
CASSVAFHRGHGYTF	TGTGCCAGCAGCGTCGCCTTTCACAGGGGGCATGGCTACACCTTC	TRBV9	TRBJ1-2	15	TRBD1	NA
CSVEDRANGYTF	TGCAGCGTTGAAGATCGGGCGAATGGCTACACCTTC	TRBV29-1	TRBJ1-2	12	NA	few
CASSVGPGTSGGAGYNEQFF	TGTGCCAGCAGCGTAGGTCCCGGGACTAGCGGGGGGGCAGGGTACAATGAGCAGTTCTTC	TRBV9	TRBJ2-1	20	TRBD2	NA
CASSAGDSWTQYF	TGCGCCAGCAGCGCTGGGGACTCCTGGACGCAGTATTTT	TRBV5-1	TRBJ2-3	13	NA	NA
CASSEDRGKEGQPQHF	TGTGCCAGCAGTGAAGACAGGGGCAAGGAAGGTCAGCCCCAGCATTTT	TRBV25-1	TRBJ1-5	16	TRBD1	NA
CASSVGGASSYGYTF	TGTGCCAGCAGCGTAGGAGGGGCCTCCTCCTATGGCTACACCTTC	TRBV9	TRBJ1-2	15	NA	NA
CASSLMDPGAVNIQYF	TGTGCCAGCAGCTTAATGGATCCCGGGGCCGTAAACATTCAGTACTTC	TRBV11-2	TRBJ2-4	16	NA	NA
CASSVLPGPNTDTQYF	TGTGCCAGCAGCGTATTGCCGGGCCCGAATACAGATACGCAGTATTTT	TRBV9	TRBJ2-3	16	NA	NA
CASSQDTRPGQSYGYTF	TGCGCCAGCAGCCAAGATACAAGACCGGGACAGAGCTATGGCTACACCTTC	TRBV4-1	TRBJ1-2	17	TRBD1	few
CASSQGQGAWEQYF	TGCGCCAGCAGCCAAGGACAGGGGGCATGGGAGCAGTACTTC	TRBV4-3	TRBJ2-7	14	TRBD1	NA
CASSGTVPYEQYF	TGTGCCAGCAGCGGGACAGTCCCCTACGAGCAGTACTTC	TRBV28	TRBJ2-7	13	TRBD1	NA
CASSMQGGSNQPQHF	TGTGCCAGCAGCATGCAGGGGGGAAGCAATCAGCCCCAGCATTTT	TRBV7-9	TRBJ1-5	15	TRBD1	NA
CASLRESSGNTIYF	TGTGCCAGTTTAAGAGAGAGCTCTGGAAACACCATATATTTT	TRBV19	TRBJ1-3	14	NA	few
CASKSGLAEETQYF	TGTGCTAGCAAATCGGGGCTAGCGGAAGAGACCCAGTACTTC	TRBV7-7	TRBJ2-5	14	TRBD2	NA
CASTPRDRGYEQYF	TGTGCCAGTACCCCCCGGGACAGGGGCTACGAGCAGTACTTC	TRBV19	TRBJ2-7	14	TRBD1	NA
CASRRFLRDFYGYTF	TGTGCCAGCAGGCGGTTCCTACGGGACTTCTATGGCTACACCTTC	TRBV6-5	TRBJ1-2	15	NA	few
CAWTVTSTDTQYF	TGTGCCTGGACAGTGACTAGCACAGATACGCAGTATTTT	TRBV30	TRBJ2-3	13	NA	few
CASSYLAGSSYEQYF	TGTGCCAGCAGCTACTTAGCGGGAAGCTCCTACGAGCAGTACTTC	TRBV7-2	TRBJ2-7	15	TRBD2	NA
CAWSQTAGGYGYTF	TGTGCCTGGAGTCAGACTGCAGGGGGCTATGGCTACACCTTC	TRBV30	TRBJ1-2	14	TRBD1	NA
CASSQEGRSIFGELFF	TGTGCCAGCAGCCAAGAGGGACGAAGCATTTTCGGGGAGCTGTTTTTT	TRBV4-2	TRBJ2-2	16	NA	few
CASSDTGASGTEQYF	TGCGCCAGCAGTGATACCGGGGCCTCCGGGACCGAGCAGTACTTC	TRBV10-1	TRBJ2-7	15	NA	NA
CASSQDVGRVEKLFF	TGTGCCAGCAGCCAAGATGTTGGGAGGGTTGAAAAACTGTTTTTT	TRBV4-2	TRBJ1-4	15	NA	NA
CAWSATRGNTIYF	TGTGCCTGGAGTGCAACTAGAGGAAACACCATATATTTT	TRBV30	TRBJ1-3	13	NA	NA
CASSVEYSSGANVLTF	TGTGCCAGCAGCGTAGAGTACAGCTCTGGGGCCAACGTCCTGACTTTC	TRBV9	TRBJ2-6	16	NA	few
CSVVENYGYTF	TGCAGCGTCGTGGAAAACTATGGCTACACCTTC	TRBV29-1	TRBJ1-2	11	NA	NA
CASSLGAVVETQYF	TGTGCCAGCAGTCTTGGGGCCGTTGTGGAGACCCAGTACTTC	TRBV28	TRBJ2-5	14	NA	few
CASSTGGMAYEQYF	TGTGCCAGCAGTACGGGGGGTATGGCCTACGAGCAGTACTTC	TRBV2	TRBJ2-7	14	TRBD2	NA
CASSRTGRVADTQYF	TGTGCCAGCAGCAGGACAGGCCGGGTCGCGGATACGCAGTATTTT	TRBV6-5	TRBJ2-3	15	TRBD1	NA
CASDSSGSNEQFF	TGTGCCAGCGACAGTAGCGGTTCCAATGAGCAGTTCTTC	TRBV2	TRBJ2-1	13	NA	few
CASSLTGGRDTQYF	TGTGCCAGCAGCCTCACAGGGGGCAGAGATACGCAGTATTTT	TRBV7-2	TRBJ2-3	14	TRBD1	NA
CASSQDQRGSSYNSPLHF	TGCGCCAGCAGCCAAGATCAAAGGGGGAGCTCCTATAATTCACCCCTCCACTTT	TRBV4-3	TRBJ1-6	18	NA	few
CASSADMGARGYTF	TGTGCCAGCTCAGCGGATATGGGGGCGCGGGGCTACACCTTC	TRBV18	TRBJ1-2	14	NA	NA
CASSVGPREDYGYTF	TGTGCCAGCAGCGTAGGACCCAGGGAAGACTATGGCTACACCTTC	TRBV9	TRBJ1-2	15	NA	NA
CAWSTTSGGLYEQYF	TGTGCCTGGAGTACGACTAGCGGGGGCCTCTACGAGCAGTACTTC	TRBV30	TRBJ2-7	15	TRBD2	NA
CASRPTGSSGNTIYF	TGTGCCAGCAGACCCACTGGGAGCTCTGGAAACACCATATATTTT	TRBV6-1	TRBJ1-3	15	NA	few
CAWSVQSADYGYTF	TGTGCCTGGAGTGTACAGAGTGCTGACTATGGCTACACCTTC	TRBV30	TRBJ1-2	14	NA	NA
CASGTDSYNEQFF	TGTGCCAGCGGGACAGACAGTTACAATGAGCAGTTCTTC	TRBV2	TRBJ2-1	13	TRBD1	few
CASSADRPSGANVLTF	TGTGCCAGCTCAGCCGACAGGCCCTCTGGGGCCAACGTCCTGACTTTC	TRBV18	TRBJ2-6	16	NA	NA
CASSQASAGNTEAFF	TGCGCCAGCAGCCAAGCGTCTGCGGGGAACACTGAAGCTTTCTTT	TRBV4-3	TRBJ1-1	15	NA	few
CASSSPGGPRSYEQYF	TGTGCCAGCAGCTCCCCCGGGGGGCCCCGATCCTACGAGCAGTACTTC	TRBV7-2	TRBJ2-7	16	NA	few